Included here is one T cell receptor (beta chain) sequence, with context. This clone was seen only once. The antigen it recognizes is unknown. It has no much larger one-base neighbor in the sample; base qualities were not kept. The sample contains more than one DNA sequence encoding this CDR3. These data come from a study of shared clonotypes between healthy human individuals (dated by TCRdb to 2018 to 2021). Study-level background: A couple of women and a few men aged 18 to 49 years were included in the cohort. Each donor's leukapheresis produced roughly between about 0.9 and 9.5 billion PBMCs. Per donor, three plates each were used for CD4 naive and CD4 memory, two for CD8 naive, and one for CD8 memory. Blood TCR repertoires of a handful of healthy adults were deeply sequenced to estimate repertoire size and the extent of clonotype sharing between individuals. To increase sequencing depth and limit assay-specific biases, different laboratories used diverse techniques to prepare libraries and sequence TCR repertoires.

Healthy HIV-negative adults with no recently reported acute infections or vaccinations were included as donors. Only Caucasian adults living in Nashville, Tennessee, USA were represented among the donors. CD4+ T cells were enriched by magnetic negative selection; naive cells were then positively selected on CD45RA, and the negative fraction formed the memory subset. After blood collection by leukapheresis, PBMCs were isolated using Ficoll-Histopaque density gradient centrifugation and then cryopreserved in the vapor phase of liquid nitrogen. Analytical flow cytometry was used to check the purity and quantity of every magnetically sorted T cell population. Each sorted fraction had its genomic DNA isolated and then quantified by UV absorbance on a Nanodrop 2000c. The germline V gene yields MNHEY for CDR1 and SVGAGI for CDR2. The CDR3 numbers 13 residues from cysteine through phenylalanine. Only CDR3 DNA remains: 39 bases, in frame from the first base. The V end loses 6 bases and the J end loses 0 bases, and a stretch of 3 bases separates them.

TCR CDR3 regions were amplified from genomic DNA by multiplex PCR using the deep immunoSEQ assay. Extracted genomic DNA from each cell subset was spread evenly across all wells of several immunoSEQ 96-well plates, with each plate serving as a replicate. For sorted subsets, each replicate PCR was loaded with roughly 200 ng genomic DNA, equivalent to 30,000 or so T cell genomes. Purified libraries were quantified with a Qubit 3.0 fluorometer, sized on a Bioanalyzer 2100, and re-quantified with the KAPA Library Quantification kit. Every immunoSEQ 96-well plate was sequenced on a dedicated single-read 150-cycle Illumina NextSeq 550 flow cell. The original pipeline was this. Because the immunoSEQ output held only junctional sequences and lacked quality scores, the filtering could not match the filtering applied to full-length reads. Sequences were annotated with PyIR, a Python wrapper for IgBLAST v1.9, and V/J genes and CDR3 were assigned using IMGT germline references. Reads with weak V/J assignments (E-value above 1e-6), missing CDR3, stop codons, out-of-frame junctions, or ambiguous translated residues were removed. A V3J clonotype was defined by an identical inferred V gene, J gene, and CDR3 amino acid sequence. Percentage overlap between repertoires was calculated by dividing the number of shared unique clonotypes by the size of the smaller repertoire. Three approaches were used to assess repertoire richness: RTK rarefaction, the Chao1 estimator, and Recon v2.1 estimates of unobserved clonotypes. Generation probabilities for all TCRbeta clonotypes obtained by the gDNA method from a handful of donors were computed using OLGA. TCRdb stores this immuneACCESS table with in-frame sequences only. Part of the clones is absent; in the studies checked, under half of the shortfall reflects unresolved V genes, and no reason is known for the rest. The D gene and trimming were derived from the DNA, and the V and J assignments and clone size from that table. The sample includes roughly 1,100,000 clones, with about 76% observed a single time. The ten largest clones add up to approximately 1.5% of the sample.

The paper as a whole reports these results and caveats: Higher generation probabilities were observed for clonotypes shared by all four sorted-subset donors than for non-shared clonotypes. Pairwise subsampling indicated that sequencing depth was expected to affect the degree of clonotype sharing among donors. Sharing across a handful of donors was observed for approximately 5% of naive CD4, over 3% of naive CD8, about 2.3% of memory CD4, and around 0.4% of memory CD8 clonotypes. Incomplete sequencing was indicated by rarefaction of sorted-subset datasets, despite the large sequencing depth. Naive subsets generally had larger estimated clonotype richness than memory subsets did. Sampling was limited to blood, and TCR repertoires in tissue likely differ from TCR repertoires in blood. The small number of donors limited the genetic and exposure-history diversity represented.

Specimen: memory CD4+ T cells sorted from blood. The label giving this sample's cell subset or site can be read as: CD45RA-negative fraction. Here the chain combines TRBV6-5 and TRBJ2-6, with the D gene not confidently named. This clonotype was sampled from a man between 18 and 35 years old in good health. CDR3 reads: CASRVSGANVLTF. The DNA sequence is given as TGTGCCAGCAGGGTCTCTGGGGCCAACGTCCTGACTTTC.